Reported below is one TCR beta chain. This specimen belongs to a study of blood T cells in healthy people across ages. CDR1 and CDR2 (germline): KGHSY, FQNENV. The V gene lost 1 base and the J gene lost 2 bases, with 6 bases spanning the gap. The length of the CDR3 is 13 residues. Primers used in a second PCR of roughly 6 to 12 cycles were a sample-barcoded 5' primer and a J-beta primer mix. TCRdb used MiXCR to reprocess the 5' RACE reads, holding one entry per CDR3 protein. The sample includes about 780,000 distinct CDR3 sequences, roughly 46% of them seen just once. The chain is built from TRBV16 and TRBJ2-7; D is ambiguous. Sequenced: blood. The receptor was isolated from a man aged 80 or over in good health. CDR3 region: CASSQWRAYEQYF. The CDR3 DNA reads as TGTGCCAGCAGCCAATGGAGAGCCTACGAGCAGTACTTC.